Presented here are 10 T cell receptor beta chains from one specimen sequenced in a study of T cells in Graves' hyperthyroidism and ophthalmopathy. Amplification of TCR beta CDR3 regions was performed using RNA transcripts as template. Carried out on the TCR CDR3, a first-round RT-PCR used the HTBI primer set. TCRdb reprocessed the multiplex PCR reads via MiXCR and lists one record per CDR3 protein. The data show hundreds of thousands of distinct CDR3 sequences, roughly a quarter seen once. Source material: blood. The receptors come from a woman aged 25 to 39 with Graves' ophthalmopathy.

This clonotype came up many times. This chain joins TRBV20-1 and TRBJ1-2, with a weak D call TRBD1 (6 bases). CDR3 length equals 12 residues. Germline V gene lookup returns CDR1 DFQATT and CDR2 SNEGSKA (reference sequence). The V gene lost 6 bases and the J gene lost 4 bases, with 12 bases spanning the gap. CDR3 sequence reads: CSAPQGSYGYTF. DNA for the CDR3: TGCAGTGCCCCACAGGGTTCCTATGGCTACACCTTC.

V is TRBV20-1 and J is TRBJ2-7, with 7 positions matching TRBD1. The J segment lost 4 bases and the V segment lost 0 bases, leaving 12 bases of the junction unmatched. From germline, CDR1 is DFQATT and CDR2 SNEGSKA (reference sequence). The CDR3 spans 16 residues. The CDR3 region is CSARDFLRQGVYEQYF. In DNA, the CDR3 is TGCAGTGCTAGAGATTTTCTCCGACAGGGTGTGTACGAGCAGTACTTC.

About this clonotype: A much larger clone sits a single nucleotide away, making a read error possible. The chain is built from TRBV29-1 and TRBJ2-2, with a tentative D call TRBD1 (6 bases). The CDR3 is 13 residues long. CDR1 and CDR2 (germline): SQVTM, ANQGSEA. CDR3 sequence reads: CSGGGRDTGELCF. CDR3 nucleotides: TGCAGCGGGGGCGGAAGGGACACCGGGGAGCTGTGTTTT.

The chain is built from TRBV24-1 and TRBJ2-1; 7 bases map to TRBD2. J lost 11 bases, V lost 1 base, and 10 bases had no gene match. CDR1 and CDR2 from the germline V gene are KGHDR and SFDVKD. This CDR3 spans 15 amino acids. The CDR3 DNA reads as TGTGCCACCAGTGATTTAGGGACTAACCTCGTAAAGCAGTTCTTC. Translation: CATSDLGTNLVKQFF.

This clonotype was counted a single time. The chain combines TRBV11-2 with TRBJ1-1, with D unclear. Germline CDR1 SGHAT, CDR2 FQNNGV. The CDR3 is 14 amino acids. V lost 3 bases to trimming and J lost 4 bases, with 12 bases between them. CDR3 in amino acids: CASSLGGYSTEAFF. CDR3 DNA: TGTGCCAGCAGCTTGGGAGGGTACTCCACTGAAGCTTTCTTT.

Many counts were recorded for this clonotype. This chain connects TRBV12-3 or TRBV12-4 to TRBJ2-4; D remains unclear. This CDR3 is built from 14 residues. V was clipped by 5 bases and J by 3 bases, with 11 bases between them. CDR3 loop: CASSLGRVKNIQYF. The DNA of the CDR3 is TGTGCCAGCAGTCTGGGTAGGGTCAAAAACATTCAGTACTTC.

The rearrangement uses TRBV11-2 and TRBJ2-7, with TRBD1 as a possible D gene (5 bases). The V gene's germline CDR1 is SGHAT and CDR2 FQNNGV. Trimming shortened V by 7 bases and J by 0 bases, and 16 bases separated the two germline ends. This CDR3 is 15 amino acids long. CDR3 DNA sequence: TGTGCCAGCACCATGACAGTTTACAGCTCCTACGAGCAGTACTTC. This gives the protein CASTMTVYSSYEQYF.

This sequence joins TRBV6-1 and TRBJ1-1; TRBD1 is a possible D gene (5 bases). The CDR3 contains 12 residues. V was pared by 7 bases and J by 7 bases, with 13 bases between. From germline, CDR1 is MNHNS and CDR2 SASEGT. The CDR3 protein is CASISGEIEAFF. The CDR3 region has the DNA TGTGCCAGCATCTCGGGGGAAATTGAAGCTTTCTTT.

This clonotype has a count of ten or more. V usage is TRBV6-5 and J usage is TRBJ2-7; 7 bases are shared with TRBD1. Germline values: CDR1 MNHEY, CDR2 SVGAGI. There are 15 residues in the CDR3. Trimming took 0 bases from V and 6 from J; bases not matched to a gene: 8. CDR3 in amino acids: CASSYSATGFGEQYF. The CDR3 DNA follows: TGTGCCAGCAGTTACTCGGCGACAGGGTTTGGCGAGCAGTACTTC.

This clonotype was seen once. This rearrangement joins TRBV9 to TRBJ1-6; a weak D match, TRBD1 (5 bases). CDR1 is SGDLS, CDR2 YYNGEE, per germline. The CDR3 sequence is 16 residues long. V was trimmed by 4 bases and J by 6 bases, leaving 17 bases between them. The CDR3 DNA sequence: TGTGCCAGCAGCCCCTGGGGGGGAGGAGGTAATTCACCCCTCCACTTT. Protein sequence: CASSPWGGGGNSPLHF.